This T cell receptor (beta chain) appears in the sequencing data of a study of T cell repertoires in cytomegalovirus infection. Study as a whole: It was the public TCR beta signatures that indicated both CMV infection and matching HLA type.

The CDR3 has 12 amino acids. Germline CDR1 MNHEY, CDR2 SVGEGT. Trimming shortened V by 6 bases and J by 5 bases, and 10 bases separated the two germline ends. TCRdb processed the reads anew with MiXCR; each CDR3 protein has one entry. The sample yields about 360,000 distinct CDR3 sequences, 18% seen once. In this sample, this clonotype turned up many times. Input material: PBMCs. The chain recombines TRBV6-2 or TRBV6-3 with TRBJ2-5; D remains ambiguous. The clonotype comes from a human donor in good health (CMV status not recorded). Some clones in this sample may be carry-over from other donors' samples. The CDR3 DNA is TGTGCCAGCAGCCTACTTTTGGAGACCCAGTACTTC. Residues: CASSLLLETQYF.